This section outlines one T cell receptor beta chain sequence together with its context. Its specificity is not known. These data belong to a study of tumor-infiltrating lymphocytes in glioblastoma multiforme. TCRB libraries came from RNA via three nested multiplex PCR rounds. TCRdb analysed the multiplex PCR reads with MiXCR anew, one entry per CDR3 protein. The data show about 11,000 distinct CDR3 sequences, over 60% seen once. Germline CDR1 is MNHEY and CDR2 is SVGAGI. Trimming cost V 0 bases and J 2 bases, with 8 bases left between them. CDR3 size: 15 residues. Study-wide results and caveats: Unequal TCR RNA per T cell might skew measured clone sizes. Functional subtype sorting of these T cells was not performed.

This chain joins TRBV6-5 and TRBJ2-4; D may be TRBD1 or TRBD2 (5 bases each). The sequence derives from a male donor with glioblastoma. Sequenced sample: brain tumor tissue. CDR3 in amino acids: CASSYSRDPKNIQYF. The DNA for the CDR3 is TGTGCCAGCAGTTACTCCCGGGACCCCAAAAACATTCAGTACTTC.